The 10 T cell receptor beta chains below were found in one sample sequenced in a study of blood T cell repertoires in COVID-19. Profiled with immunoSEQ multiplex PCR; TCRdb holds only in-frame clones, not every one. In the table there are under 200,000 clones, around 89% of which are singletons. Sequencing was done on a sample of PBMCs or T cells enriched from blood (not recorded which). The source of these receptors is a woman between 18 and 30 years old who had recovered from COVID-19.

The V call is TRBV7-9, the J call TRBJ2-1; 10 bases align to TRBD1. The V and J ends lost 4 bases and 9 bases, in that order; junction bases with no gene match: 9. From germline, CDR1 is SEHNR and CDR2 FQNEAQ (reference sequence). This CDR3 contains 15 residues. Written as DNA, the CDR3 is TGTGCCAGCAGCTCCGGGACAGGGGTGTTGGGTGAGCAGTTCTTC. The encoded protein is CASSSGTGVLGEQFF.

The rearrangement uses TRBV11-3 and TRBJ2-1; D ambiguous. V was trimmed by 1 base and J by 5 bases, leaving 3 bases between them. The germline gives CDR1 SGHNT, CDR2 YENEEA. The CDR3 extends over 12 amino acids. The CDR3, as DNA: TGTGCCAGCAGCTTAGTAGACAATGAGCAGTTCTTC. This sequence encodes CASSLVDNEQFF.

The V and J genes are TRBV28 and TRBJ2-5; D possibly corresponds to TRBD1 (6 bases). The CDR3 extends over 14 amino acids. V was clipped by 5 bases and J by 4 bases, with 14 bases between them. Germline lookup yields CDR1 MDHEN and CDR2 SYDVKM. The chain's CDR3 is CASSQRTGSETQYF. CDR3 nucleotide sequence: TGTGCCAGCAGTCAGAGAACAGGGTCAGAGACCCAGTACTTC. The whole variable domain, remainder taken from reference TRBV28 and TRBJ2-5, is DVKVTQSSRYLVKRTGEKVFLECVQDMDHENMFWYRQDPGLGLRLIYFSYDVKMKEKGDIPEGYSVSREKKERFSLILESASTNQTSMYLCASSQRTGSETQYFGPGTRLLVL.

This chain links TRBV9 with TRBJ2-5; D gene ambiguous. Looked up from germline, CDR1 is SGDLS and CDR2 is YYNGEE. Trimming cost V 0 bases and J 1 base, with 7 bases left between them. The CDR3 has 14 residues. The DNA of the CDR3 is TGTGCCAGCAGCGTAGGATTCGGCCAAGAGACCCAGTACTTC. Translated: CASSVGFGQETQYF.

The chain employs TRBV14 and TRBJ2-3; unclear D gene. The V end lost 2 bases, the J end lost 6 bases, and 9 bases lay between the germline ends. CDR1 and CDR2 from the germline V gene are SGHDN and FVKESK. The CDR3 runs to 13 residues. CDR3 sequence (DNA): TGTGCCAGCAGCCAATTCCTTCGGGATACGCAGTATTTT. The encoded protein is CASSQFLRDTQYF.

This clone came up once. The gene calls are TRBV28 and TRBJ2-4; maybe TRBD1 (5 bases). The CDR3 is 14 amino acids. Germline V lookup: CDR1 MDHEN, CDR2 SYDVKM. V shed 3 bases and J shed 7 bases, with 13 bases lying between them. The DNA of the CDR3 is TGTGCCAGCAGTTTGAGGCAGGGAATGAACATTCAGTACTTC. Encoded protein: CASSLRQGMNIQYF.

V gene TRBV9 combines with J gene TRBJ2-3; D is unclear. V lost 6 bases to trimming and J lost 6 bases, with 14 bases between them. The CDR3 totals 13 residues. CDR1 and CDR2 from the germline V gene are SGDLS and YYNGEE. Here the CDR3 DNA reads TGTGCCAGCACCCGACTGACCACGGATACGCAGTATTTT. This gives the protein CASTRLTTDTQYF.

This chain joins TRBV7-9 and TRBJ1-2; D is undetermined. Germline CDR1 SEHNR, CDR2 FQNEAQ (reference sequence). There are 14 residues in the CDR3. The germline V and J ends were trimmed by 4 bases and 0 bases, with 9 bases remaining between them. The CDR3 protein is CASSSSRANYGYTF. The CDR3, as DNA: TGTGCCAGCAGCTCTAGTAGAGCTAACTATGGCTACACCTTC.

The chain couples TRBV5-1 to TRBJ2-1; D remains unclear. With 2 bases removed from V and 4 bases from J, the gap between germline ends came to 13 bases. CDR3 length: 15 residues. Germline loops: CDR1 SGHRS, CDR2 YFSETQ. The DNA for the CDR3 is TGCGCCAGCAGCTTCCGAACAGAACCGTACAATGAGCAGTTCTTC. It specifies CASSFRTEPYNEQFF.

This clone was counted once. CDR3 DNA: TGTGCCATCAGTATAGACAGCCAGAGGAACTATGGCTACACCTTC. Protein: CAISIDSQRNYGYTF. The V gene is TRBV10-3, the J gene TRBJ1-2; TRBD1 might be the D (5 bases). The CDR3 runs to 15 residues. Germline V lookup: CDR1 ENHRY, CDR2 SYGVKD. V was cut by 5 bases and J by 2 bases, with 15 bases left in between.